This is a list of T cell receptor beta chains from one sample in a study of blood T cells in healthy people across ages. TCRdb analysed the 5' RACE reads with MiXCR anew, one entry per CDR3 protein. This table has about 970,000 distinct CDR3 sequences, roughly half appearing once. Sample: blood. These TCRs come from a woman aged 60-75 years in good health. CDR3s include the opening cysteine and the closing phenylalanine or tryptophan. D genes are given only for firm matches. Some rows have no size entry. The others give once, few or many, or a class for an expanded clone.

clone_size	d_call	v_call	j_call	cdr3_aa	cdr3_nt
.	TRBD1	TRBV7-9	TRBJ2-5	CASRLERTGSGKQYF	TGTGCCAGCAGACTGGAGCGGACAGGATCAGGAAAGCAGTACTTC
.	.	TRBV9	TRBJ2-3	CASSPRDSTDTQYF	TGTGCCAGCAGCCCCCGCGACAGCACAGATACGCAGTATTTT
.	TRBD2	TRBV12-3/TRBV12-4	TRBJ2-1	CASRPRALAGGSSYNEQFF	TGTGCCAGCAGGCCTAGGGCTCTAGCGGGAGGGTCCTCCTACAATGAGCAGTTCTTC
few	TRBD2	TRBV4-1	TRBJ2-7	CASSTSGRSYEQYF	TGCGCCAGCAGCACCAGCGGGAGAAGCTACGAGCAGTACTTC
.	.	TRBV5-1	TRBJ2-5	CASRFQETQYF	TGCGCCAGCAGATTTCAAGAGACCCAGTACTTC
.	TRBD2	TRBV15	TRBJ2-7	CATSRDPRTSGEQYF	TGTGCCACCAGCAGAGACCCTAGGACTAGTGGCGAGCAGTACTTC
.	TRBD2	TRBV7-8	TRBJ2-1	CASRQTSGRLVNEQFF	TGTGCCAGCAGACAGACTAGCGGGAGGTTAGTGAATGAGCAGTTCTTC
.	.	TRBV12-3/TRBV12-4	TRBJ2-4	CASRRDWGPNIQYF	TGTGCCAGCAGACGGGACTGGGGCCCAAACATTCAGTACTTC
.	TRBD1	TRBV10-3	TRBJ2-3	CAISERQGVDTQYF	TGTGCCATCAGTGAGCGACAGGGGGTAGATACGCAGTATTTT
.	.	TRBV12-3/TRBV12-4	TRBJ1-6	CASRQTISPLHF	TGTGCCAGCAGGCAGACGATTTCACCCCTCCACTTT
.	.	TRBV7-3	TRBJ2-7	CASSSLASGEQYF	TGTGCCAGCAGCTCCCTAGCATCCGGCGAGCAGTACTTC
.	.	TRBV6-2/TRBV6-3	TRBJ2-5	CASSLVDKAETQYF	TGTGCCAGCAGCCTTGTCGATAAGGCAGAGACCCAGTACTTC
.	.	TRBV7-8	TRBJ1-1	CATKAGATTEAFF	TGTGCCACCAAGGCAGGGGCGACTACTGAAGCTTTCTTT
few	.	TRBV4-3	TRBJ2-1	CASSQDVGHLTEQFF	TGCGCCAGCAGCCAAGATGTGGGCCACCTTACAGAGCAGTTCTTC
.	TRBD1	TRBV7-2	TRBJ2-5	CASSVSGTGSETQYF	TGTGCCAGCAGCGTATCCGGGACAGGGTCAGAGACCCAGTACTTC
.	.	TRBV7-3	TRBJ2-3	CASSFDSFSDTQYF	TGTGCCAGCAGCTTCGACAGTTTTTCAGATACGCAGTATTTT
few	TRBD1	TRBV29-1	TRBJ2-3	CSGQGVTDTQYF	TGCAGCGGACAGGGAGTAACAGATACGCAGTATTTT
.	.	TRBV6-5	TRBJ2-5	CASSYSGTPQETQYF	TGTGCCAGCAGTTACTCGGGGACACCACAAGAGACCCAGTACTTC
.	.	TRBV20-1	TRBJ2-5	CSARGWDQETQYF	TGCAGTGCTAGAGGGTGGGACCAGGAGACCCAGTACTTC
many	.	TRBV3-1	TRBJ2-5	CASSQGTSETQYF	TGTGCCAGCAGCCAAGGGACGTCTGAGACCCAGTACTTC
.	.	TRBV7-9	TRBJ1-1	CASSLAMTDLNTEAFF	TGTGCCAGCAGCTTAGCGATGACCGATTTGAACACTGAAGCTTTCTTT
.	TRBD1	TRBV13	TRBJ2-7	CASSLSIGQGAYEQYF	TGTGCCAGCAGCTTAAGTATCGGACAGGGGGCCTACGAGCAGTACTTC
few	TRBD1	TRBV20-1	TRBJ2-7	CSARSGTGGGEQYF	TGCAGTGCTAGATCCGGGACAGGGGGCGGTGAGCAGTACTTC
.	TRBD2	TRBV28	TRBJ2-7	CASEGLAGGFAGYEQYF	TGTGCCAGCGAAGGACTAGCGGGAGGATTTGCGGGCTACGAGCAGTACTTC
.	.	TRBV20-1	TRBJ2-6	CSARPGEASSGANVLTF	TGCAGTGCTCGGCCTGGGGAGGCGAGCTCTGGGGCCAACGTCCTGACTTTC
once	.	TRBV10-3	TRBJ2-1	CAISEGNVRYNEQFF	TGTGCCATCAGTGAGGGCAACGTAAGGTACAATGAGCAGTTCTTC
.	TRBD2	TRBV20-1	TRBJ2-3	CSGLARTSEYNEQYF	TGCAGTGGTCTAGCCCGGACTAGCGAGTACAATGAGCAGTATTTT
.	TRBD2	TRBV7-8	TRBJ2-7	CASSLTLAGGREQYF	TGTGCCAGCAGCTTAACTCTAGCGGGAGGGCGCGAGCAGTACTTC
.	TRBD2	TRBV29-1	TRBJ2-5	CSVEDGLAGVDEQYF	TGCAGCGTTGAAGATGGGCTAGCGGGGGTCGATGAGCAGTACTTC
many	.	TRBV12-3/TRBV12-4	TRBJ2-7	CASSPGTGSYEQYF	TGTGCCAGCAGTCCCGGGACTGGTTCCTACGAGCAGTACTTC
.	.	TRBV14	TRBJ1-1	CASSQALEHKAFF	TGTGCCAGCAGCCAAGCCCTGGAGCATAAAGCTTTCTTT
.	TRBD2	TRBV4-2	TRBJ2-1	CASSQDLGEGGNEQFF	TGTGCCAGCAGCCAAGATCTGGGGGAGGGTGGCAATGAGCAGTTCTTC
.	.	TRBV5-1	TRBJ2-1	CASSLVDGGTLPNEQFF	TGCGCCAGCAGCTTGGTTGATGGCGGGACCCTACCGAATGAGCAGTTCTTC
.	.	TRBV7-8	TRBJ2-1	CASSTNDYQYNEQFF	TGTGCCAGCAGCACCAATGACTACCAATACAATGAGCAGTTCTTC
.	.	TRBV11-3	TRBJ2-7	CASSLGCSGYSYNEQYF	TGTGCCAGCAGCTTAGGATGCAGCGGATATTCCTACAATGAGCAGTACTTC
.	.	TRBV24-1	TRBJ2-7	CATSVAGSSYNEQYF	TGTGCCACCAGTGTTGCCGGGAGTTCCTACAATGAGCAGTACTTC
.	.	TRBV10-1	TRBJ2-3	CASSEVGRKYF	TGCGCCAGCAGTGAAGTCGGGAGAAAGTATTTT
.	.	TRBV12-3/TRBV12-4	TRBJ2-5	CASSPSGVQETQYF	TGTGCCAGCAGTCCCTCAGGAGTACAAGAGACCCAGTACTTC
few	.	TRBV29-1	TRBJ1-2	CSVVAENYGYTF	TGCAGCGTTGTGGCAGAGAACTATGGCTACACCTTC
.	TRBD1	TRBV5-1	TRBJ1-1	CASSWTGGATEAFF	TGCGCCAGCAGCTGGACAGGGGGCGCGACTGAAGCTTTCTTT
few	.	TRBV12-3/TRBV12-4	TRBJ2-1	CASSLGAGGGSYNEQFF	TGTGCCAGCAGCCTAGGAGCAGGAGGGGGATCCTACAATGAGCAGTTCTTC
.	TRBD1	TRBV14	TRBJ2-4	CASSRRDSLNKNIQYF	TGTGCCAGCAGCCGAAGGGACAGCCTCAACAAAAACATTCAGTACTTC
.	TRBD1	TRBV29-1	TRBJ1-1	CSAATGGTEAFF	TGCAGCGCCGCGACAGGGGGCACTGAAGCTTTCTTT
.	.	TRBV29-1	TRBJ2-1	CSQLGGVRYNEQFF	TGCAGCCAGCTAGGTGGGGTAAGATACAATGAGCAGTTCTTC
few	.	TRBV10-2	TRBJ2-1	CASRAGSYEQFF	TGCGCCAGCAGGGCGGGGAGCTATGAGCAGTTCTTC
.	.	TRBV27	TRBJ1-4	CASSPRGGAEKLFF	TGTGCCAGCAGTCCACGCGGGGGCGCCGAAAAACTGTTTTTT